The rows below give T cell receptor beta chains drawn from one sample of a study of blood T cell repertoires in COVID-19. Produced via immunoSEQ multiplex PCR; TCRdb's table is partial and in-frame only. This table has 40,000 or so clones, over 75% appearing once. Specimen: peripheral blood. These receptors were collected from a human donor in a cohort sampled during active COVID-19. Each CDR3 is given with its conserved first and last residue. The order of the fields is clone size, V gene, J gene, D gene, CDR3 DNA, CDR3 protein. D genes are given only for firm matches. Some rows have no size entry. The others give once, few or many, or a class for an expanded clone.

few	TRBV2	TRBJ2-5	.	TGTGCCAGCACTGGACTCGAGGCCCAGTACTTC	CASTGLEAQYF
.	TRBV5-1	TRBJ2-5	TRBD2	TGCGCCAGCAGCCCGATAGCGGGGGTACAAGAGACCCAGTACTTC	CASSPIAGVQETQYF
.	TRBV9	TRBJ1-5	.	TGTGCCAGCAGCGTAGACGACAGACATCAGCCCCAGCATTTT	CASSVDDRHQPQHF
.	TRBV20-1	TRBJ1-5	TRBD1	TGCAGTGCTAGTCAGGGGGCAGACAATCAGCCCCAGCATTTT	CSASQGADNQPQHF
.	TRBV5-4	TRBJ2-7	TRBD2	TGTGCCAGCAGCTCGGGACTAGCGGGAGGGTCCTACGAGCAGTACTTC	CASSSGLAGGSYEQYF
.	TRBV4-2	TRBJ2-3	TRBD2	TGTGCCAGCAGCCACGGACTAGCGGGGTACACAGATACGCAGTATTTT	CASSHGLAGYTDTQYF
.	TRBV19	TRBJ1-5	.	TGTGCCAGTAGTTTTGACTACTATAGCAATCAGCCCCAGCATTTT	CASSFDYYSNQPQHF
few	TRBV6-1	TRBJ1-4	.	TGTGCCAGCAGTGACGGACAGACTAATGAAAAACTGTTTTTT	CASSDGQTNEKLFF
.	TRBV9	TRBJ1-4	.	TGTGCCAGCAGCGTATCAACATCAAATGAAAAACTGTTTTTT	CASSVSTSNEKLFF
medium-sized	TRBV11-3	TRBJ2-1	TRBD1	TGTGCCAGCAGCTTGAGGCAGGGGGCCTATGAGCAGTTCTTC	CASSLRQGAYEQFF
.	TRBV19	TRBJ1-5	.	TGTGCCAGTAGTATTCCACGGTCCGGGGAAGCCCAGCATTTT	CASSIPRSGEAQHF
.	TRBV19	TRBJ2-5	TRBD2	TGTGCCAGTAGTACCACCGGACTAGCTAGGGAGACCCAGTACTTC	CASSTTGLARETQYF
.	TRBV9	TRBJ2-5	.	TGTGCCAGCAGTGAACAGGGAATTACGAAAGAGACCCAGTACTTC	CASSEQGITKETQYF
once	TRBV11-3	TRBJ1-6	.	TGTGCCAGCAGCTTAGATAATAATTCACCCCTCCACTTT	CASSLDNNSPLHF
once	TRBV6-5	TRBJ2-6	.	TGTGCCAGCAGTTGTTTATCTGGGGCCAACGTCCTGACTTTC	CASSCLSGANVLTF
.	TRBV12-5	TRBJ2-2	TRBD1	TGTGCTAGTGGTTCAGGGGGCCCCGGGGAGCTGTTTTTT	CASGSGGPGELFF
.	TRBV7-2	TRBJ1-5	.	TGTGCCAGCAGCCAGGACAGCCAGTTCAATCAGCCCCAGCATTTT	CASSQDSQFNQPQHF
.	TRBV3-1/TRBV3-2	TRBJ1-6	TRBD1	TGTGCCAGCAGCCAAGCTAGGGGACAGGGCTTTTGGGCCCTCCACTTT	CASSQARGQGFWALHF
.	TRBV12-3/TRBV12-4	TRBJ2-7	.	TGTGCCAGCAGGCGGACTACCCTGGGCGAGCAGTACTTC	CASRRTTLGEQYF
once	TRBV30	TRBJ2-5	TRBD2	TGTGCCTGGAGTCGGGGGGAGGTCCGAGGGACCCAGTACTTC	CAWSRGEVRGTQYF
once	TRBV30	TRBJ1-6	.	TGTGCCTGGAGTTTTGGGGGGAATTCACCCCTCCACTTT	CAWSFGGNSPLHF
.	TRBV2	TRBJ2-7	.	TGTGCCAGCAGTGAAGCCCCGCAGTACGAGCAGTACTTC	CASSEAPQYEQYF
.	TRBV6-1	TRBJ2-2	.	TGTGCCAGCAGTGACTTGCAGGGGCTGGGTTTCACCGGGGAGCTGTTTTTT	CASSDLQGLGFTGELFF
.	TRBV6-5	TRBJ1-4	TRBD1	TGTGCCAGCAGTCCAGGGGGCAGTGAAAAACTGTTTTTT	CASSPGGSEKLFF
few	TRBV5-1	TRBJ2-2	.	TGCGCCAGCAGCGCGGGACAGATCACCGGGGAGCTGTTTTTT	CASSAGQITGELFF
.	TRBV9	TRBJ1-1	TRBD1	TGTGCCAGCAGCGTAGGAGGAACAACAGGGGCGGGCACTGAAGCTTTCTTT	CASSVGGTTGAGTEAFF
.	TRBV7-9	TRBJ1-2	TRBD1	TGTGCCAGCAGCCAGGGACAGGGGGGGACGAGATATGGCTACACCTTC	CASSQGQGGTRYGYTF
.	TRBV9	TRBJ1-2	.	TGTGCCAGCAGCGTAGATGTCAGAGGAGCGGATGGCTACACCTTC	CASSVDVRGADGYTF
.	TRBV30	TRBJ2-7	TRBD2	TGTGCCTGGAGTTGGCAGGGAGGGTTGCAGTACTTC	CAWSWQGGLQYF
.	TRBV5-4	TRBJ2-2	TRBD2	TGTGCCAGCAGCTGGGGACTAGCGGGGGGCGAAACCGGGGAGCTGTTTTTT	CASSWGLAGGETGELFF
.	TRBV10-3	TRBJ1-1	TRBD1	TGTGCCATCAGTGATTATGGGACAGGGGAGCAGGGACGTGAAGCTTTCTTT	CAISDYGTGEQGREAFF
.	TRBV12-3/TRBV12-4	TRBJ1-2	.	TGTGCCAGCAGTTTTTTGGGGCAGGGCTACACCTTC	CASSFLGQGYTF